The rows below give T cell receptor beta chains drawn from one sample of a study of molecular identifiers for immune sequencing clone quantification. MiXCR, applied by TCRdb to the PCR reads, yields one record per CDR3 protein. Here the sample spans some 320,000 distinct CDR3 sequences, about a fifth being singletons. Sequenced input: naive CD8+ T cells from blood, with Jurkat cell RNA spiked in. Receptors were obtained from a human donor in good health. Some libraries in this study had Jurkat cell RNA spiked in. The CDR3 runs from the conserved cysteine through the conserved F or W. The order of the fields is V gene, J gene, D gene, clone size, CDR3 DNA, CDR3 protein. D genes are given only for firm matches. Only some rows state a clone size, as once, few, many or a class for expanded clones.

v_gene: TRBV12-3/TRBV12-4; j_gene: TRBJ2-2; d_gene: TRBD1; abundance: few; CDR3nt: TGTGCCAGCAGTTTAGACCCCCGGGACAGGGGTACCGGGGAGCTGTTTTTT; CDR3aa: CASSLDPRDRGTGELFF
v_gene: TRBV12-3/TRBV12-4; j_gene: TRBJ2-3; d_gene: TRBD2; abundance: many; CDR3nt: TGTGCCAGCTGGGGGGGAATCCCAGATACGCAGTATTTT; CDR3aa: CASWGGIPDTQYF
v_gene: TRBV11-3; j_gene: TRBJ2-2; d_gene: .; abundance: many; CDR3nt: TGTGCCAGCAGCTTAGACGAGACCGGGGAGCTGTTTTTT; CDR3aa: CASSLDETGELFF
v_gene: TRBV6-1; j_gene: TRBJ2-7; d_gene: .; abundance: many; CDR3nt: TGTGCCAGCATCGACTGGTATTGGCAGTACTTC; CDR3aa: CASIDWYWQYF
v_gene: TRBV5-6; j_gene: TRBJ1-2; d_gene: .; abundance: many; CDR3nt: TGTGCCAGCAGCTCCGATTTCTATGGCTACACCTTC; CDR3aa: CASSSDFYGYTF
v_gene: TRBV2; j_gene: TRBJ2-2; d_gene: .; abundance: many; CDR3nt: TGTGCCAGCAGCCCGCAGGGTATACACACCGGGGAGCTGTTTTTT; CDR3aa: CASSPQGIHTGELFF
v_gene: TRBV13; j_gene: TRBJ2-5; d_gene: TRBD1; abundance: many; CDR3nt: TGTGCCAGCAGCATATGGGACAGCGAAGAGACCCAGTACTTC; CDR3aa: CASSIWDSEETQYF
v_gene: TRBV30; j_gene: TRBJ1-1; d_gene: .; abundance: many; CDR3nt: TGTGCCTGGAGTGTACACGGCACTGAAGCTTTCTTT; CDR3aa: CAWSVHGTEAFF
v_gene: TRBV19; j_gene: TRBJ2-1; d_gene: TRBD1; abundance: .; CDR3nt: TGTGCCAGTAGTATGACAGGGAACACCTACAATGAGCAGTTCTTC; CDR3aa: CASSMTGNTYNEQFF
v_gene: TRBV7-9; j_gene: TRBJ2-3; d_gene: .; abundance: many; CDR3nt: TGTGCCAGCAGCTTAGCCCGGGACGGTATCGCAGATACGCAGTATTTT; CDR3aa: CASSLARDGIADTQYF
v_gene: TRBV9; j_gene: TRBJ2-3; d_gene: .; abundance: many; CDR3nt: TGTGCCAGCAGCCCTCCTAGGGGGTTAGATACGCAGTATTTT; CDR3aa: CASSPPRGLDTQYF
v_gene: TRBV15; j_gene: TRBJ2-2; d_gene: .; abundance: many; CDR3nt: TGTGCCACCAGCAGAGATCCCGGAGATACCGGGGAGCTGTTTTTT; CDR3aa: CATSRDPGDTGELFF
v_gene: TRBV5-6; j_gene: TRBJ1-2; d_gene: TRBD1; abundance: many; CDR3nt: TGTGCCAGCAGCTTGGGACAGGGACTATATGGCTACACCTTC; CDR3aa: CASSLGQGLYGYTF
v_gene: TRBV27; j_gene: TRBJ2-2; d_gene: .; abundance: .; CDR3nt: TGTGCCAGCAGAGGCGGAGGGAAGGAGCCGTTTTTT; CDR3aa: CASRGGGKEPFF
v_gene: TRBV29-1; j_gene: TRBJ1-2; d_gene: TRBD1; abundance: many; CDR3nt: TGCAGCGTTGAAGATCTCGACAGGGCATATGGCTACACCTTC; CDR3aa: CSVEDLDRAYGYTF
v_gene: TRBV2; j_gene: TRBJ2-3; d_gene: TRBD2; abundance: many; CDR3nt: TGTGCCAGCAGTGATCCCTCCCCGGCTAGCGGGAGTACAGATACGCAGTATTTT; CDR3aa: CASSDPSPASGSTDTQYF
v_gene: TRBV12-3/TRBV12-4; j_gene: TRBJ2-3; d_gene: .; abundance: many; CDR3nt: TGTGCCAGCAGTTTTCAGGGAGCCACAGATACGCAGTATTTT; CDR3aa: CASSFQGATDTQYF
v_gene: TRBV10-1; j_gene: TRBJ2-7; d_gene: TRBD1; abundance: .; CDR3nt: TGCGCCAGCAGTAAGACAGGGGGCGTACAGAGCTACGAGCAGTACTTC; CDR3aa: CASSKTGGVQSYEQYF
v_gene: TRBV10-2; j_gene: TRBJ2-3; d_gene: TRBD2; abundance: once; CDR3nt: TGCGCCAGCAGTGAACTAGCGGGAAGGACAGATACGCAGTATTTT; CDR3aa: CASSELAGRTDTQYF